This T cell receptor beta chain appears in the sequencing data of a study of T cells generated in artificial thymic organoids listed by TCRdb under 2017. Looking at the study overall: In some experiments, thymic T cells were further FACS-purified to deplete CD4 immature single positive or double positive precursors. The study compared TCR alpha and beta CDR3 repertoires of CD8 single positive T cells derived from in vitro artificial thymic organoids with the repertoires of thymic and peripheral blood naive CD8 T cells. Displayed repertoire sequencing data were described as representative of three independent experiments. Findings and caveats that apply to the study as a whole: The TCR clonotype diversity of organoid-derived CD8 single positive T cells was physiological and comparable to that of naive CD8 T cells from thymus and blood.

Enrichment of primary CD8+ T cells was performed with magnetic beads using the Miltenyi CD8+ T cell Isolation Kit. Prior to RNA extraction, CD3+TCRalphabeta+CD8 single positive T cells from organoids and thymus were isolated by FACS sorting. Total RNA was purified from 40,000 to 200,000 sorted cells per sample with the RNeasy Micro kit, and quality checked on an Agilent RNA 6000 Nano chip. Thymic fragments were dissected, disrupted by pipetting and passed through a 70 um strainer to release thymocytes. From the germline V gene (reference sequence), CDR1 is DFQATT and CDR2 is SNEGSKA. The CDR3 runs 13 amino acids, cysteine and phenylalanine included. CDR3 DNA only is kept here, 39 bases in frame from base 1. TCRalpha and TCRbeta libraries were amplified separately by semi-nested PCR with Advantage 2 and reverse primers in the TRAC or TRBC constant regions. Between about 3.5 and 550 ng of total RNA was used as input for first-strand cDNA synthesis. The TCR cDNA libraries were generated by 5'-RACE using the SMARTer PCR cDNA Synthesis kit, with a poly-dT primer driving first-strand synthesis. Semi-nested constant-region reverse primers carried 5-nucleotide sample-specific barcodes, and products were cleaned with the Zymo DNA Clean and Concentrator-5 kit. Up to ten barcoded samples were pooled, ligated to Illumina adaptors and sequenced on an Illumina MiSeq as 2 x 150 bp paired-end reads. Per the original workflow: After demultiplexing, reads were aligned using BLAT against a custom library built from IMGT containing every combination of human TRAV, TRAJ, TRBV, TRBD and TRBJ. The best BLAT hits were picked using pslCDnaFilter (-maxAligns=1, -ignoreIntrons), and custom Perl scripts were used to calculate clonotype frequencies. TCRdb reprocessing: public reads trimmed at Q25 with fastp, clones called with MiXCR, in-frame beta chains kept. When rows share a CDR3 protein, they turn into one entry using the most common DNA and genes. TCRdb, not the original authors, processed these V and J calls. The sample yields about 8,500 distinct CDR3 sequences; about a sixth were counted once. Clones ranked in the top ten supply roughly 1.4% of the sample.

As concerns this clonotype: Its cognate antigen has yet to be identified. With a much larger clone just one base away, this may be a read error.

Sample: naive CD8+ T cells from the thymus. In light of the paper, this sample's cell subset or site label describes: CD3+TCRalphabeta+CD8SP T cells; for blood, CD45RO-CCR7+ naive CD8+ T cells. The V and J genes are TRBV20-1 and TRBJ2-7; no D segment can be confidently identified. The source is a human donor who gave cord blood stem cells for thymic organoid culture, a cardiac surgery patient who gave postnatal thymus, or a blood donor (not recorded which). In nucleotide form, the sequence is TGCAGTGCTAGAGCAGAGTCCCCAGACGAGCAGTGCTTC. The encoded protein is CSARAESPDEQCF.